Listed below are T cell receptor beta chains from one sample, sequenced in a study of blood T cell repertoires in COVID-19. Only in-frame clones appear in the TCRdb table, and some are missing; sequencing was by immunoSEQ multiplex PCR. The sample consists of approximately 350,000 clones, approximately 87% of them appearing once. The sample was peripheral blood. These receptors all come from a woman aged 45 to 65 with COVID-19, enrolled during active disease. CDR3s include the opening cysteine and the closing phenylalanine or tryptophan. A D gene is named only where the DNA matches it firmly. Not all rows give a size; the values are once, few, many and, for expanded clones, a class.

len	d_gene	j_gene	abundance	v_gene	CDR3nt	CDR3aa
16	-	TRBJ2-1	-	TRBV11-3	TGTGCCAGCAGCTCCCGTACTAGCAGGCCCTACAATGAGCAGTTCTTC	CASSSRTSRPYNEQFF
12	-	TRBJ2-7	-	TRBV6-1	TGTGCCAGCAGTGAAGCGCAGTACGAGCAGTACTTC	CASSEAQYEQYF
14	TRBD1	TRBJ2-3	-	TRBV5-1	TGCGCCAGCCGGGGACAGGGGGTCACAGATACGCAGTATTTT	CASRGQGVTDTQYF
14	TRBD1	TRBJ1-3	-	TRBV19	TGTGCCAGTAGTATCGACAGGGCTGGAAACACCATATATTTT	CASSIDRAGNTIYF
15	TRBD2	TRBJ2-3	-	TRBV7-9	TGTGCCAGCGAAAGGGGACTAGCGGGAGCAGATACGCAGTATTTT	CASERGLAGADTQYF
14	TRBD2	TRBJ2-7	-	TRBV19	TGTGCCAGTAGTATCTTCGCTAGCGGGTACGAGCAGTACTTC	CASSIFASGYEQYF
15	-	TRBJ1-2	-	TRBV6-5	TGTGCCAGCAGTTACACAGGGATTACTAACTATGGCTACACCTTC	CASSYTGITNYGYTF
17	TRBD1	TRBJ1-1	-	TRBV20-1	TGCAGTGCTAGTCCCCAGGGGGCCAGACCCATGAACACTGAAGCTTTCTTT	CSASPQGARPMNTEAFF
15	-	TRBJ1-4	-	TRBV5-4	TGTGCCAGCAGCGAGGGGGGGACAACTAATGAAAAACTGTTTTTT	CASSEGGTTNEKLFF
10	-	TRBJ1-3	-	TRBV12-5	TGTGCTACCTTTGGAAACACCATATATTTT	CATFGNTIYF
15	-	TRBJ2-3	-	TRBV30	TGTGCCTGGAGGGGTGGGGGACTCCCGACAGATACGCAGTATTTT	CAWRGGGLPTDTQYF
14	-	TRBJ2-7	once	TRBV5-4	TGTGCCAGCCACCTAGCGACCGACTCCTACGAGCAGTACTTC	CASHLATDSYEQYF
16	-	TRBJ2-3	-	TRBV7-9	TGTGCCAGCAGCCTTGGCGCCGGGGGTAGCACAGATACGCAGTATTTT	CASSLGAGGSTDTQYF
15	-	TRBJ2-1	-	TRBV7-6	TGTGCCAGCAGGGCAAGAGCGACGACTGACAATGAGCAGTTCTTC	CASRARATTDNEQFF
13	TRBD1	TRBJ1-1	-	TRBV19	TGTGCCAGTAGAGGACAGGCACTAATGGGTGCTTTCTTT	CASRGQALMGAFF
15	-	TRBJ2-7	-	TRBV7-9	TGTGCCAGCAGCTTAGTCCGCGGGACCTCCTACGAGCAGTACTTC	CASSLVRGTSYEQYF
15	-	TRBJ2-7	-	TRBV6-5	TGTGCCAGCAGTTACTCGAGGCGGAGATCCTACGAGCAGTACTTC	CASSYSRRRSYEQYF
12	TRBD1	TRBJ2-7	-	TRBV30	TGTGCCTGGAGGGCAGGGGGTTACGAGCAGTACTTC	CAWRAGGYEQYF
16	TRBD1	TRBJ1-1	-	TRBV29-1	TGCAGCGTTGAAGATCGTTCAGAGGGGGCCAGCACTGAAGCTTTCTTT	CSVEDRSEGASTEAFF
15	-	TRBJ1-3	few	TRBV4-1	TGCGCCAGCAGCCAAGACCGCCAATACGGAGACACCATATATTTT	CASSQDRQYGDTIYF
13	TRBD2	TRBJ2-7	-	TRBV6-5	TGTGCCAGCATACCAGCGGGAGCCTACGAGCAGTACTTC	CASIPAGAYEQYF
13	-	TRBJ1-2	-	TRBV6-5	TGTGCCAGTGGGGCCCGACCCCTCTATGGCTACACCTTC	CASGARPLYGYTF
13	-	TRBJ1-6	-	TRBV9	TGTGCCAGCAGCGTAGGAACGGATTCACCCCTCCACTTT	CASSVGTDSPLHF
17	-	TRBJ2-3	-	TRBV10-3	TGTGCCATCAGTGAGCAGTCTAGCTCCCTCTCCGTAGATACGCAGTATTTT	CAISEQSSSLSVDTQYF
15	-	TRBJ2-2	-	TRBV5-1	TGCGCCAGCAGCTGGGACATCCGGAACACCGGGGAGCTGTTTTTT	CASSWDIRNTGELFF
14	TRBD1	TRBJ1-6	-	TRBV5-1	TGCGCCAGCAGCTGGACAGGGGAAGCCTCACCCCTCCACTTT	CASSWTGEASPLHF
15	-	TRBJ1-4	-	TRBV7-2	TGTGCCAGCAGCCAGACCCCAAGTGCGGGTGAAAAACTGTTTTTT	CASSQTPSAGEKLFF
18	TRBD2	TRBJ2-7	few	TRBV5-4	TGTGCCAGCAGCCGACTTACGGGACTAGCGGGAAACTCCTACGAGCAGTACTTC	CASSRLTGLAGNSYEQYF
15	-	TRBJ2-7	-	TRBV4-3	TGCGCCAGCAGCCAAGAGACAGAGAGCTCCTACGAGCAGTACTTC	CASSQETESSYEQYF
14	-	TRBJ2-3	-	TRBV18	TGTGCCAGCTCACCATCAGGGGGCACAGATACGCAGTATTTT	CASSPSGGTDTQYF
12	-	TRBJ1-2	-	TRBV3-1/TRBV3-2	TGTGCCAGCAGCCAAGATCGGAGGAGCTACACCTTC	CASSQDRRSYTF
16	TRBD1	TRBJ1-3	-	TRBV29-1	TGCAGCGCGTTGCGGGACAGGGACCCCTCTGGAAACACCATATATTTT	CSALRDRDPSGNTIYF
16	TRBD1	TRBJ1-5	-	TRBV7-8	TGTGCCAGCAGCTTTAACTACAGGGGGAGCAATCAGCCCCAGCATTTT	CASSFNYRGSNQPQHF
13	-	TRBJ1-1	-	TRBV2	TGTGCCAGCTGGAGGGTCATGAACACTGAAGCTTTCTTT	CASWRVMNTEAFF
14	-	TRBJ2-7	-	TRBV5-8	TGTGCCAGCAGCCCACAAACAGGGATTTACGAGCAGTACTTC	CASSPQTGIYEQYF
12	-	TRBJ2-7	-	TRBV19	TGTGCCAGTAGTCCGTCAGGGGACGAGCAGTACTTC	CASSPSGDEQYF
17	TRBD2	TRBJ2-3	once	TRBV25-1	TGTGCCAGCAGTGACTTGTCGCTAGCGGGAATCTCAGATACGCAGTATTTT	CASSDLSLAGISDTQYF
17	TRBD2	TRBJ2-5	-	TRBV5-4	TGTGCCAGCAGCTTAAAAGGGACTAGCGGGAGCAAAGAGACCCAGTACTTC	CASSLKGTSGSKETQYF
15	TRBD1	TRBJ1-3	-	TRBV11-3	TGTGCCAGCAGCTTACTTGGGACAGATGGAAACACCATATATTTT	CASSLLGTDGNTIYF
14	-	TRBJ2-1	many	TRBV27	TGTGCCAGCAGTTTGCAGGACCTCGGGGGTGAGCAGTTCTTC	CASSLQDLGGEQFF
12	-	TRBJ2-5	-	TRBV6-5	TGTGCCAGTCAGGGGAGCGGAGAGACCCAGTACTTC	CASQGSGETQYF
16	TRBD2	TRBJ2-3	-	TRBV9	TGTGCCAGCACGCGGGGGTCTGGCGGATTCACAGATACGCAGTATTTT	CASTRGSGGFTDTQYF
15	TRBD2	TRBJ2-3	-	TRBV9	TGTGCCAGCAGCGTTTCTAGCGGGAGTAGAGATACGCAGTATTTT	CASSVSSGSRDTQYF
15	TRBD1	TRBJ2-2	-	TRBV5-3	TGTGCCAGAAGCCAGCCCGGGACAGTGACCGGGGAGCTGTTTTTT	CARSQPGTVTGELFF
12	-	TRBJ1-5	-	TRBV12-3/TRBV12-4	TGTGCCAGCAGAGCTTGGGGGGAGCCCCAGCATTTT	CASRAWGEPQHF
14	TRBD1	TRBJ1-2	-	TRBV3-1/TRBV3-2	TGTGCCAGCAGCCAGGACAGGGGGGTCTATGGCTACACCTTC	CASSQDRGVYGYTF
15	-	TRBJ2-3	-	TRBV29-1	TGCAGCGTTTCTTCCTACCGAACTGCTACAGATACGCAGTATTTT	CSVSSYRTATDTQYF
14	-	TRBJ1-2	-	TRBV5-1	TGCGCCAGCAGCTTGGGAGTTAATAACTATGGCTACACCTTC	CASSLGVNNYGYTF
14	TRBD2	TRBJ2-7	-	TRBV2	TGTGCCAGCAACCTAGCGGGAGGGCCGGGAGAGCAGTACTTC	CASNLAGGPGEQYF
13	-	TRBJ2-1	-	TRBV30	TGTGCCTGGAGTTCCCTGGGGGGCAATGAGCAGTTCTTC	CAWSSLGGNEQFF
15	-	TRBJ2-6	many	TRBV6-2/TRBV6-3	TGTGCCAGCAGCGACAGTTCCTCTGGGGCCAACGTCCTGACTTTC	CASSDSSSGANVLTF
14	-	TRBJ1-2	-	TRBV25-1	TGTGCCAGCAGTGAATATTCGGGGGGCTTTGGCTACACCTTC	CASSEYSGGFGYTF
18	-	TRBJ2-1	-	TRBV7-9	TGTGCCAGCAGCCCCCGCATCCCAAACAGCAACTCCTACAATGAGCAGTTCTTC	CASSPRIPNSNSYNEQFF